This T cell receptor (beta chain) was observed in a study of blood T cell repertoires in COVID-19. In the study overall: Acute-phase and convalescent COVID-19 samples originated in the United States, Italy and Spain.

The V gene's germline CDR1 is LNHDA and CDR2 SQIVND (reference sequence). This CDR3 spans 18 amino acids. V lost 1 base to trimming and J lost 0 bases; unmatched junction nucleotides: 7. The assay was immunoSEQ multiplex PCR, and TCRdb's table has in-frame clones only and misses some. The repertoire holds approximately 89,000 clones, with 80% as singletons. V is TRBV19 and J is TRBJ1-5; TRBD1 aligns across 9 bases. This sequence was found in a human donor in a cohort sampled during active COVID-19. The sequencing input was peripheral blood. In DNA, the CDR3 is TGTGCCAGTAGTATAGCAGGACAGGGGATTTATAGCAATCAGCCCCAGCATTTT. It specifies CASSIAGQGIYSNQPQHF.